This TCR beta chain was retrieved from a study of blood T cell repertoires in COVID-19. Assay used: immunoSEQ multiplex PCR; TCRdb lists only in-frame clones, some missing. Of about 42,000 clones listed, around four fifths were seen once; the top ten hold 5% to 6.5%. The germline CDR1 and CDR2 sequences are SQVTM and ANQGSEA. With V trimmed by 5 bases and J by 4 bases, 6 bases remained unmatched. This CDR3 is 15 amino acids long. The chain combines TRBV29-1 with TRBJ2-5, with 14 bases matching TRBD2. The sample was peripheral blood. This clonotype originated in a man between 45 and 60 years old with active COVID-19. The CDR3 is CSVRGTSGSLETQYF. The CDR3 DNA sequence: TGCAGCGTTAGGGGGACTAGCGGGAGTCTAGAGACCCAGTACTTC.